This T cell receptor beta chain came from a study of cytomegalovirus exposure and HLA in healthy donors. This CDR3 has 12 amino acids. CDR1 MGHRA and CDR2 YSYEKL come from the germline V gene. V was cut by 6 bases and J by 4 bases, with 9 bases left in between. PCR amplification relied on 60 Vbeta primers (plus 13 Jbeta primers). Libraries were prepared by immunoSEQ multiplex PCR; TCRdb keeps only in-frame clonotypes and omits some of them. The data hold about 130,000 clones, with about 68% observed a single time. About this clone itself: Its antigen is unknown.

Study-level results: Differences between HLA loci emerged in a later analysis of TCR association rates, with DRB1 most and HLA-C fewest. An Asian-associated ancestry cluster reportedly showed fewer N-insertions than the approximately 600-donor mean in a later analysis.

The receptor comes from a man aged 40-50 years in good health and CMV-seropositive. This chain uses TRBV4-1 with TRBJ1-1, with D tentatively TRBD1 (5 bases). Material for sequencing was PBMCs. CDR3 protein: CASRGQGTEAFF. CDR3 in DNA: TGCGCCAGCAGAGGGCAGGGCACTGAAGCTTTCTTT.